The 27 T cell receptor beta chains below were found in one sample sequenced in a study of vaccination and CD4 T cells after COVID-19 (dated by TCRdb to between 2021 and 2023). The treatment or condition tag for this specimen amounts to: approximately nine-day PBMC culture with coronavirus spike peptide pools or control peptides (ViraFEST assay). Their recognized antigens are unknown. Libraries were made using PCR. Instrument on record: Illumina iSeq 100. TCR sequencing of DNA from cultured CD4+ T cells used the Oncomine TCR Beta short-read assay at the Johns Hopkins FTIC core. Clones were called with MiXCR by TCRdb after fastp trimmed the public reads at Q25, and only in-frame beta chains were retained. Entries that share a CDR3 protein sequence are merged under the most common genes and DNA. The sample has thousands of distinct CDR3 sequences on record, approximately 77% of them singletons. The ten biggest clones cover approximately 18% of the sample.

Sequences were obtained from CD4+ T cells from blood, cultured in vitro. These receptors all stem from a human donor who had recovered from COVID-19.

This rearrangement joins TRBV2 to TRBJ2-7; TRBD1 is a possible D gene (6 bases). V was trimmed by 9 bases and J by 0 bases, leaving 9 bases between them. Germline-derived CDR1 and CDR2 are SNHLY and FYNNEI. The CDR3 has 12 amino acids. The CDR3 DNA follows: TGTGCCAGACAGGGTCACTCCTACGAGCAGTACTTC. It specifies CARQGHSYEQYF.

The chain has TRBV12-3 or TRBV12-4 and TRBJ1-5; D is ambiguous. V was trimmed by 1 base and J by 6 bases, leaving 7 bases between them. The CDR3 runs 13 residues. CDR3 sequence: CASSLEGRQPQHF. CDR3 DNA: TGTGCCAGCAGTTTAGAAGGGCGTCAGCCCCAGCATTTT.

This clonotype was counted only a few times. The chain recombines TRBV20-1 with TRBJ1-2, with a tentative D call TRBD1 (6 bases). Germline V gene data show CDR1 as DFQATT and CDR2 as SNEGSKA (reference sequence). The CDR3 is 14 residues long. Trimming took 0 bases from V and 4 from J, leaving 12 bases between them. The CDR3 coding sequence is TGCAGTGCTAGAGAGGTACAGGGTGCCTATGGCTACACCTTC. Its translation is CSAREVQGAYGYTF.

V is TRBV20-1 and J is TRBJ1-2; 8 nucleotides match TRBD1. Germline CDR1 is DFQATT and CDR2 is SNEGSKA (reference sequence). The CDR3 loop spans 12 amino acids. With 3 bases clipped from V and 4 bases from J, the junction kept 1 base outside the gene matches. CDR3 sequence: CSARGTGYGYTF. The CDR3, as DNA: TGCAGTGCTAGGGGGACAGGCTATGGCTACACCTTC.

This clonotype was seen once. The chain employs TRBV6-5 and TRBJ2-3; D could derive from TRBD1 or TRBD2 (5 bases each). Trimming removed 2 bases from V and 0 bases from J, with 9 bases in between. The CDR3 is 15 amino acids. Germline V CDR1 and CDR2: MNHEY, SVGAGI. DNA for the CDR3: TGTGCCAGCAGTTACGGGGGAGTGAGCACAGATACGCAGTATTTT. This translates into CASSYGGVSTDTQYF.

The chain carries TRBV6-1 and TRBJ1-5, with D unclear. Per the germline V gene, CDR1 is MNHNS and CDR2 is SASEGT. Between the trimmed V and J ends, which lost 8 bases and 0 bases, there was a span of 5 bases. CDR3 length: 12 amino acids. CDR3 loop: CASGHSNQPQHF. In DNA form, the CDR3 reads TGTGCCAGCGGTCATAGCAATCAGCCCCAGCATTTT.

This clonotype has a handful of counts. J is TRBJ1-2 and V is TRBV24-1; no clear D gene. The CDR3 length is 15 residues. The V gene's germline CDR1 is KGHDR and CDR2 SFDVKD. Trimming removed 9 bases from V and 1 base from J, with 17 bases in between. The CDR3 is CATPSHTRYNYGYTF. CDR3 nucleotides: TGTGCCACCCCCTCCCACACGCGATATAACTATGGCTACACCTTC.

The chain carries TRBV20-1 and TRBJ1-3, with a weak D call TRBD1 (6 bases). Germline V gene data show CDR1 as DFQATT and CDR2 as SNEGSKA (reference sequence). CDR3 length: 13 amino acids. V was pared by 5 bases and J by 3 bases, with 11 bases between. Here the CDR3 DNA reads TGCAGTGCTCACAGGGTTGATGGAAACACCATATATTTT. This translates into CSAHRVDGNTIYF.

This chain joins TRBV28 and TRBJ2-7, with 7 bases matching TRBD1. V trimming: 9 bases; J trimming: 3 bases; junction bases outside the gene matches: 17. This CDR3 is built from 16 residues. The germline CDR1 and CDR2 sequences are MDHEN and SYDVKM. The CDR3 spells CASYPVGNRGYYEQYF. The DNA of the CDR3 is TGTGCCAGTTACCCTGTAGGGAACAGGGGATACTACGAGCAGTACTTC.

The chain has TRBV9 and TRBJ2-3, with D tentatively TRBD1 or TRBD2 (5 bases each). The CDR3 is made up of 15 amino acids. The ends were cut back, 7 bases at V and 0 bases at J, with 15 bases in the middle. Germline lookup yields CDR1 SGDLS and CDR2 YYNGEE. The CDR3: CASRPGQHSTDTQYF. CDR3 bases: TGTGCCAGCCGGCCGGGGCAGCATAGCACAGATACGCAGTATTTT.

This clonotype turned up a few times. The chain has TRBV10-3 and TRBJ1-2; 7 nucleotides agree with TRBD1. The CDR3 has 14 amino acids. Germline V gene lookup returns CDR1 ENHRY and CDR2 SYGVKD. The ends lost 4 bases at V and 5 bases at J; junction bases unmatched: 7. The CDR3 DNA sequence: TGTGCCATCAGTGGGGGACAGAATTTTTATGGCTACACCTTC. This translates into CAISGGQNFYGYTF.

The V gene is TRBV2, the J gene TRBJ1-5; D gene uncertain. Germline V gene sequence: CDR1 SNHLY, CDR2 FYNNEI. The length of the CDR3 is 15 residues. With 7 bases removed from V and 7 bases from J, the gap between germline ends came to 20 bases. The CDR3 region is CASTTSRGLGQPQHF. CDR3 bases: TGTGCCAGCACTACATCACGCGGTTTAGGCCAGCCCCAGCATTTT. The full variable domain, completed using reference TRBV2 and TRBJ1-5, is EPEVTQTPSHQVTQMGQEVILRCVPISNHLYFYWYRQILGQKVEFLVSFYNNEISEKSEIFDDQFSVERPDGSNFTLKIRSTKLEDSAMYFCASTTSRGLGQPQHFGDGTRLSIL.

The chain combines TRBV20-1 with TRBJ1-2, with a tentative D call TRBD1 (6 bases). V dropped 3 bases and J dropped 0 bases, with 11 bases sitting between them. Germline V gene data show CDR1 as DFQATT and CDR2 as SNEGSKA (reference sequence). The CDR3 is 14 residues long. The CDR3 loop reads CSARVTGSNYGYTF. The CDR3 DNA sequence: TGCAGTGCTAGGGTAACAGGGTCTAACTATGGCTACACCTTC.

V and J are TRBV5-4 and TRBJ2-3, with 11 bases matching TRBD1. CDR1 and CDR2 (germline): SGHNT, YYREEE (reference sequence). The CDR3 covers 16 residues. V gave up 0 bases and J gave up 5 bases; unmatched junction bases: 5. CDR3 loop: CASSLGGTGGIDTQYF. DNA for the CDR3: TGTGCCAGCAGCTTGGGGGGGACAGGGGGAATAGATACGCAGTATTTT. The full variable domain, completed using reference TRBV5-4 and TRBJ2-3, is ETGVTQSPTHLIKTRGQQVTLRCSSQSGHNTVSWYQQALGQGPQFIFQYYREEENGRGNFPPRFSGLQFPNYSSELNVNALELDDSALYLCASSLGGTGGIDTQYFGPGTRLTVL.

In the case of this clonotype: Compared with germline, one end of the junction differs, possibly owing to a read error. The rearrangement joins TRBV19 to TRBJ1-5, with 8 bases that match TRBD1. The CDR3 has 15 residues. Germline V lookup: CDR1 LNHDA, CDR2 SQIVND (reference sequence). Written as DNA, the CDR3 is TGTGCCAGTAGTTGGGTCGACAGGGGACGTCAGCCCCAGCGTTTT. It encodes CASSWVDRGRQPQRF.

The rearrangement uses TRBV10-3 and TRBJ2-2; 14 bases match TRBD2. V shed 6 bases and J 1 base; nucleotides not matched to a gene: 4. Germline-derived CDR1 and CDR2 are ENHRY and SYGVKD. This CDR3 has 17 residues. The CDR3 coding sequence is TGTGCCATCAGGAAGACTAGCGGGGGGGAGAACACCGGGGAGCTGTTTTTT. Its translation is CAIRKTSGGENTGELFF.

This clonotype was seen a single time. The CDR3, as DNA: TGCAGTGCTAGAGCACGGGCCTTACTTACCTACGAGCAGTACTTC. Amino acid sequence: CSARARALLTYEQYF. V usage is TRBV20-1 and J usage is TRBJ2-7; D ambiguous. This CDR3 is built from 15 residues. V was cut by 1 base and J by 2 bases, with 15 bases left in between. The germline V gene has CDR1 DFQATT and CDR2 SNEGSKA (reference sequence).

The V call is TRBV20-1, the J call TRBJ1-4; weak D call: TRBD1 (6 bases). Germline loops: CDR1 DFQATT, CDR2 SNEGSKA (reference sequence). Trimming left V 6 bases short and J 7 bases short, with 15 bases between. This CDR3 region has 13 residues. CDR3 residues: CSAPSQGTEKLFF. CDR3 sequence (DNA): TGCAGTGCCCCCTCCCAGGGGACTGAAAAACTGTTTTTT.

The J gene is TRBJ1-3, the V gene TRBV6-1; D is unresolved. The CDR3 has 14 amino acids. With 8 bases removed from V and 0 bases from J, the gap between germline ends came to 11 bases. CDR1 and CDR2 from the germline V gene are MNHNS and SASEGT. CDR3 protein: CASPALPSGNTIYF. As DNA, the CDR3 is TGTGCCAGCCCCGCCTTACCCTCTGGAAACACCATATATTTT.

In nucleotides, the CDR3 is TGTGCCAGCAGCAAGGACTGTTCAATAACGCAGTATTTT. Translation gives CASSKDCSITQYF. The genes are TRBV21-1 and TRBJ2-3; TRBD2 reflects the table's D call only, with no check against the DNA. TRBV21-1 is a pseudogene locus. The CDR3 covers 13 residues.

V and J are TRBV6-1 and TRBJ2-7; D is uncertain. Trimming took off 7 bases at V and 0 bases at J, with 10 bases between the two ends. Germline V gene lookup returns CDR1 MNHNS and CDR2 SASEGT. The length of the CDR3 is 13 residues. The CDR3 bases are TGTGCCAGCACCAACTCCCTCTCCTACGAGCAGTACTTC. It yields the protein CASTNSLSYEQYF.

This clonotype was recorded once. The CDR3 nucleotides are TGCAGTGCTAGAGACTACGAGCAGTACTTC. Encoded protein: CSARDYEQYF. The chain carries TRBV20-1 and TRBJ2-7; D remains unclear. Trimming shortened V by 0 bases and J by 3 bases, and 0 bases separated the two germline ends. CDR3 size: 10 residues. Germline V gives CDR1 DFQATT, CDR2 SNEGSKA (reference sequence).

J is TRBJ1-6 and V is TRBV7-2; TRBD1 is a possible D gene (5 bases). This CDR3 has 13 residues. The germline V gene has CDR1 SGHTA and CDR2 FQGNSA. Trimming shortened V by 6 bases and J by 9 bases, and 12 bases separated the two germline ends. The CDR3: CASRQGSGSPLHF. The CDR3 DNA sequence: TGTGCCAGCAGGCAGGGTTCGGGTTCACCCCTCCACTTT. The variable domain in full, with the rest retrieved from reference TRBV7-2 and TRBJ1-6, is GAGVSQSPSNKVTEKGKDVELRCDPISGHTALYWYRQSLGQGLEFLIYFQGNSAPDKSGLPSDRFSAERTGGSVSTLTIQRTQQEDSAVYLCASRQGSGSPLHFGNGTRLTVT.

The rearrangement joins TRBV7-8 to TRBJ1-1, with 9 nucleotides matching TRBD1. The J segment lost 1 base and the V segment lost 0 bases, leaving 0 bases of the junction unmatched. From germline, CDR1 is SGHVS and CDR2 FQNEAQ. The CDR3 covers 15 residues. CDR3 DNA: TGTGCCAGCAGCTTAGCGGACAGGGGGAACACTGAAGCTTTCTTT. This codes for CASSLADRGNTEAFF.

The J gene is TRBJ2-1, the V gene TRBV5-1; D is unresolved. The length of the CDR3 is 15 residues. The V gene lost 3 bases and the J gene lost 4 bases, with 14 bases spanning the gap. Per germline, CDR1 SGHRS and CDR2 YFSETQ. CDR3 in amino acids: CASSSPGSTYNEQFF. CDR3 nucleotide sequence: TGCGCCAGCAGCTCCCCTGGATCGACGTACAATGAGCAGTTCTTC. The full variable domain, rest sourced from reference TRBV5-1 and TRBJ2-1, is KAGVTQTPRYLIKTRGQQVTLSCSPISGHRSVSWYQQTPGQGLQFLFEYFSETQRNKGNFPGRFSGRQFSNSRSEMNVSTLELGDSALYLCASSSPGSTYNEQFFGPGTRLTVL.

The chain joins TRBV20-1 to TRBJ2-5, with D hard to call. Between the trimmed V and J ends, which lost 3 bases and 1 base, there was a span of 6 bases. The CDR3 runs to 12 residues. Germline CDR1 DFQATT, CDR2 SNEGSKA (reference sequence). CDR3 nucleotides: TGCAGTGCTAGTTCAGGCCAAGAGACCCAGTACTTC. The encoded protein is CSASSGQETQYF.

J is TRBJ1-1 and V is TRBV28; D uncertain. Germline-derived CDR1 and CDR2 are MDHEN and SYDVKM. The CDR3 extends over 15 amino acids. The V end was cut by 2 bases, the J end by 2 bases, with 12 bases between. CDR3 in amino acids: CASSLRPALNTEAFF. In DNA form, the CDR3 reads TGTGCCAGCAGTTTACGGCCAGCCCTTAACACTGAAGCTTTCTTT.